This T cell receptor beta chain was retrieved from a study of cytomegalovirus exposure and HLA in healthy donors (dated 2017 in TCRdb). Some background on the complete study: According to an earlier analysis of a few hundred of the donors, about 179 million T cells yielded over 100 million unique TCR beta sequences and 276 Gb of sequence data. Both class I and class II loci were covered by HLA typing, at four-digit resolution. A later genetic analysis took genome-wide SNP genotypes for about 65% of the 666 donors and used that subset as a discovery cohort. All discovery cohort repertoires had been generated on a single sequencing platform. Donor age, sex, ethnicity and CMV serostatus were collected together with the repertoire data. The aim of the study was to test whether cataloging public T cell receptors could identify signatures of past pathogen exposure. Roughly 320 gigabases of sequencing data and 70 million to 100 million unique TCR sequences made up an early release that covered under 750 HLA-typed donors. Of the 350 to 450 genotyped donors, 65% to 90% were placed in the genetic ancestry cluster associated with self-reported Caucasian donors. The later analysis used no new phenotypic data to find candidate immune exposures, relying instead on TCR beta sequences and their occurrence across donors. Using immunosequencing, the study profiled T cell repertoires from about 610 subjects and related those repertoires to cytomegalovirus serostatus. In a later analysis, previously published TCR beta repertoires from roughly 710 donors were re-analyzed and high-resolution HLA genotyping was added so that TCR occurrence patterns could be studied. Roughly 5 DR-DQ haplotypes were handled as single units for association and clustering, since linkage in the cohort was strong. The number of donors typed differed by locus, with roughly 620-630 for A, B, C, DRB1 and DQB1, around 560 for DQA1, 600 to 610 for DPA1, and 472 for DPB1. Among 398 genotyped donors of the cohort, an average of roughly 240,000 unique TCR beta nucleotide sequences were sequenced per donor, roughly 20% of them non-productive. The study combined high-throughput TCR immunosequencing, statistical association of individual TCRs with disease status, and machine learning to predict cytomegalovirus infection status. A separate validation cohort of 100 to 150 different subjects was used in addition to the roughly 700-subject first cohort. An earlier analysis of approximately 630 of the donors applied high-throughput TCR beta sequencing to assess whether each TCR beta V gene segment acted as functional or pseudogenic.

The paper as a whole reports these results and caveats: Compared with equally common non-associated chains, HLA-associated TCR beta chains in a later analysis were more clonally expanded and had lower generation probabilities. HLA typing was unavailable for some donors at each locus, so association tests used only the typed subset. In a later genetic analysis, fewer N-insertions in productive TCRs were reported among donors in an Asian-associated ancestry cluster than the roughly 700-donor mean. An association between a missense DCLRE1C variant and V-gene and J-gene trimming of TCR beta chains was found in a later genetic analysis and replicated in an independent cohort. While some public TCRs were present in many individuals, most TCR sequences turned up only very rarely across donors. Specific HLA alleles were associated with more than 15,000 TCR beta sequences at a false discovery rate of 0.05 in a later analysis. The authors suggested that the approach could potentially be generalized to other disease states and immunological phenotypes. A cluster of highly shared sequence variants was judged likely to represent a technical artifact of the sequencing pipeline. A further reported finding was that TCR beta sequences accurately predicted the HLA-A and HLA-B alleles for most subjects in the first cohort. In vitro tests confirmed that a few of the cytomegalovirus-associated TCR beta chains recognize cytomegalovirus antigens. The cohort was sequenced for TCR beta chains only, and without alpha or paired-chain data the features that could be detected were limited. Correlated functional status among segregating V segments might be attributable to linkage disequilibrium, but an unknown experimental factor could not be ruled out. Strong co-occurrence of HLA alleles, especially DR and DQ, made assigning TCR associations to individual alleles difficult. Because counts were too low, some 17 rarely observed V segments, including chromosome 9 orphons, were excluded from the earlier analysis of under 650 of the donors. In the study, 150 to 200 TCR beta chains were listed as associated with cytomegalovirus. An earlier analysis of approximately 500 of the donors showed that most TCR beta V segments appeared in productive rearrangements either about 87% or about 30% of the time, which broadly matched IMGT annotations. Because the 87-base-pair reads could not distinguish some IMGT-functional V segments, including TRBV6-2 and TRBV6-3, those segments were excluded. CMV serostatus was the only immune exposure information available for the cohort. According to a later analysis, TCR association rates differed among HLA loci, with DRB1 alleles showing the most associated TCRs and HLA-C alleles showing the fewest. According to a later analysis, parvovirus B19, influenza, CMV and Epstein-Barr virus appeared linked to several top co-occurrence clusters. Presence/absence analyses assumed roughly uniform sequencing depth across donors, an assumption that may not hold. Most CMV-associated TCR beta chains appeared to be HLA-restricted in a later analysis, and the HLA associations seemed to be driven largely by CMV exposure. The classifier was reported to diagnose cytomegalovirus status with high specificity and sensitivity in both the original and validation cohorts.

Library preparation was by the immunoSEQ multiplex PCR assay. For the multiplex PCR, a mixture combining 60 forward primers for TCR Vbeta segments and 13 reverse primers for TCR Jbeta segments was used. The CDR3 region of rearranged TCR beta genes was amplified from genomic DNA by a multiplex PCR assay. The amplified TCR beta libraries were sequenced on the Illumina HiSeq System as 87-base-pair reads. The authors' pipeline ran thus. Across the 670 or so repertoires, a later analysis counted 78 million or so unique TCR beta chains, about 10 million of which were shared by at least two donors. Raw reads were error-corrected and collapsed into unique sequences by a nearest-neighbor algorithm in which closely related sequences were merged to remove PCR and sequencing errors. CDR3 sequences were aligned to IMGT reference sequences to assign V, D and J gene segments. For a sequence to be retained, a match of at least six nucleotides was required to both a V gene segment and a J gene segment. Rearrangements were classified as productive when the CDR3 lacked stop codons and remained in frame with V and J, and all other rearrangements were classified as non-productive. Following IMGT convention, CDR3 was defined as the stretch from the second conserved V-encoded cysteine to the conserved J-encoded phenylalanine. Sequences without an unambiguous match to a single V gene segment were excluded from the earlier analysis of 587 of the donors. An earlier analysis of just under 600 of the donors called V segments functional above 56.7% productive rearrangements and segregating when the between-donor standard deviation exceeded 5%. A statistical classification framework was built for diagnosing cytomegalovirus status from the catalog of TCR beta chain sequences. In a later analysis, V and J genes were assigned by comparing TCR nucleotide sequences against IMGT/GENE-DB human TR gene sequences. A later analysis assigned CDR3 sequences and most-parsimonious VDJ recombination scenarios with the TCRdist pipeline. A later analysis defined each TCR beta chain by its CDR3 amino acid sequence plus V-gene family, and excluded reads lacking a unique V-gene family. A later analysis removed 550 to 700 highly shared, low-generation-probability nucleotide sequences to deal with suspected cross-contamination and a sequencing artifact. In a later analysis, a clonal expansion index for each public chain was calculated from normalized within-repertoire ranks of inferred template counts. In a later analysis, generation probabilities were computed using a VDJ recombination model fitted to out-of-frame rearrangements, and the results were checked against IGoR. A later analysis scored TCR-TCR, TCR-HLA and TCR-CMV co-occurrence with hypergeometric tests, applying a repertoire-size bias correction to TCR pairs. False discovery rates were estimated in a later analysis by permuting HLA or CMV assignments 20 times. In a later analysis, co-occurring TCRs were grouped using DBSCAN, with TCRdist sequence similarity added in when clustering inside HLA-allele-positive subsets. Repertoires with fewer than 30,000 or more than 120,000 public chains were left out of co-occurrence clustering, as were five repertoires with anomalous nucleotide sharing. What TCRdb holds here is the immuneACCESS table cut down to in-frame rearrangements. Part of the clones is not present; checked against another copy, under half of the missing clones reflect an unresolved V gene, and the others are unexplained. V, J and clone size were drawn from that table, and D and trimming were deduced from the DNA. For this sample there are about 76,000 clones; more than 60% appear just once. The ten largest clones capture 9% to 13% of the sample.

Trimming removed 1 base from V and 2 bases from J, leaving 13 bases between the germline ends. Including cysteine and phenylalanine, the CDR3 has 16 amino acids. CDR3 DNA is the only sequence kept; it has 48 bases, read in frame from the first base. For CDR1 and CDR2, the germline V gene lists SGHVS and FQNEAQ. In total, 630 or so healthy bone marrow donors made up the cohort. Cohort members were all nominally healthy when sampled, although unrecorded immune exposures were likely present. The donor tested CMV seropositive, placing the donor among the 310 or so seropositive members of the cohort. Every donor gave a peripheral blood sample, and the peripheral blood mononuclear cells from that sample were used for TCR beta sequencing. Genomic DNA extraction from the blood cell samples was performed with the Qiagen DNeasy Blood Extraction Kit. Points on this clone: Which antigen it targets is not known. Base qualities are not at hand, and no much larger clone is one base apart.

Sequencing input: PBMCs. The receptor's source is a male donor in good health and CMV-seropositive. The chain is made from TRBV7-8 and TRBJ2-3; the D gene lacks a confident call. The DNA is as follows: TGTGCCAGCAGCTTAGGGGCCAACTCCTACACAGATACGCAGTATTTT. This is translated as CASSLGANSYTDTQYF.